This T cell receptor beta chain was profiled in a study of T-cell reconstitution after alpha-beta-depleted transplantation in children. The CDR3 runs to 14 residues. Germline CDR1 reads SGDLS; CDR2 reads YYNGEE. Trimming left V 0 bases short and J 4 bases short, with 10 bases between. Findings and limits, study-wide: Surviving recipient T cells and thymic progenitors produced the high day-60 TCRbeta diversity seen in some patients.

As it was prepared, the TCRbeta library received unique molecular identifiers. One entry per CDR3 protein results from TCRdb running MiXCR on the PCR reads. The table lists about a million distinct CDR3 sequences, around 30% of them singletons. This clonotype was seen a few times. Its antigen remains unknown. This rearrangement joins TRBV9 to TRBJ2-5, with D unresolved. This specimen consisted of PBMCs, mostly from graft donor cells, obtained 360 days after TCRalphabeta/CD19-depleted stem cell transplant. This receptor was identified in a boy in the first two years of life who had a stem cell transplant for SCID, so the T cells may come from the graft donor. DNA of the CDR3: TGTGCCAGCAGCGTAGGAGATGTAGGAGAGACCCAGTACTTC. Residues: CASSVGDVGETQYF.